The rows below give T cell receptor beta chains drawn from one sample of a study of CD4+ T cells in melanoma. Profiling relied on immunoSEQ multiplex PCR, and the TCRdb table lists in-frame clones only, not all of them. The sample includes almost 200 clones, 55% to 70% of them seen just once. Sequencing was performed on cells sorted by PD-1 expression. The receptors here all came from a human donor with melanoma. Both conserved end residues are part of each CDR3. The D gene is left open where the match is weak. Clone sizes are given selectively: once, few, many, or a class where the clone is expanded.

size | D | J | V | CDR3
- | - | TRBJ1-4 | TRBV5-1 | CASSLSWGEEKLFF
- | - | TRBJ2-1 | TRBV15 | CATSGKAYNEQFF
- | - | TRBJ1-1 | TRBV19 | CASSSSKNTEAFF
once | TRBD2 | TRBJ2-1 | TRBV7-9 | CASTSGTPSGGNEQFF
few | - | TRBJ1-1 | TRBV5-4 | CASSRMGGNTEAFF
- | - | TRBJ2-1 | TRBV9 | CASSVGRGSYNEQFF
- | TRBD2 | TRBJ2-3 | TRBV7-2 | CASSSRTSGGGDTQYF
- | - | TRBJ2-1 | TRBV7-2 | CASSSMNNEQFF
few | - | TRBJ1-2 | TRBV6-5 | CASSDRTGFHGYTF
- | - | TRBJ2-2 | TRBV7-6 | CASKLADTNTGELFF
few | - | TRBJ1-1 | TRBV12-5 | CASGLEGNTEAFF
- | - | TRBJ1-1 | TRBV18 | CASSLVGGTEAFF
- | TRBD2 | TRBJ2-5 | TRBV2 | CASSLAGGPEETQYF
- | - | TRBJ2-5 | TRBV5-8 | CASSLVRGETQYF
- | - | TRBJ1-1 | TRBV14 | CASSRTGGLINTEAFF
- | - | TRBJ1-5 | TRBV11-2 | CASSLDGGGNQPQHF
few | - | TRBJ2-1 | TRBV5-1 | CASRPTTGTYNEQFF
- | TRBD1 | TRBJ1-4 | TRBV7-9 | CASSVRQGATNEKLFF
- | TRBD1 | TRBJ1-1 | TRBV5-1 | CASSLAATGRGYTEAFF
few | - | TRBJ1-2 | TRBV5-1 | CASRPTPQGTYGYTF
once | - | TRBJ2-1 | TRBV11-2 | CASSLGGLAYNEQFF
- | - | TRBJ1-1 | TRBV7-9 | CASSLVSRDPEAFF
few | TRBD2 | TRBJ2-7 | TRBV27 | CASSPRAGGLSYEQYF
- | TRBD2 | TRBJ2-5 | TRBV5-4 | CASTMGASGGEETQYF
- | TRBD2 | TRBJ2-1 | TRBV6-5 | CASRMGLAYSEQFF
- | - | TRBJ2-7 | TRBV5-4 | CASSFRIDPYEQYF